The 2 T cell receptor beta chains below were found in one sample sequenced in a study of blood T cell repertoires in COVID-19. Assay: immunoSEQ multiplex PCR; the TCRdb copy retains only in-frame clones and omits some. The sample yields 350,000 to 550,000 clones, roughly 91% seen once. Sample: peripheral blood. The receptors were sampled from a woman in her 30s with acute or convalescent COVID-19.

The chain combines TRBV13 with TRBJ2-1; the D is unclear. V was cut by 7 bases and J by 7 bases, with 14 bases left in between. Germline loops: CDR1 PRHDT, CDR2 FYEKMQ (reference sequence). This CDR3 contains 13 residues. For the CDR3, the DNA is TGTGCCAGCACCCCGCCCGACACAAATGAGCAGTTCTTC. It yields the protein CASTPPDTNEQFF.

V usage is TRBV6-1 and J usage is TRBJ1-5; D is uncertain. This CDR3 is 16 amino acids long. The germline V and J ends were trimmed by 0 bases and 3 bases, with 12 bases remaining between them. Germline V gene lookup returns CDR1 MNHNS and CDR2 SASEGT. In DNA, the CDR3 is TGTGCCAGCAGTGAAGCAGCCAACAGAAACAATCAGCCCCAGCATTTT. Amino acids: CASSEAANRNNQPQHF.